This TCR beta chain was retrieved from a study of patients and donors after allogeneic stem cell transplantation. TCRdb itself ran the RT-PCR reads through MiXCR, one entry per CDR3 protein. The sample comprises about 200,000 distinct CDR3 sequences, roughly two fifths of which are singletons, and around 35% rests with the top ten. In this sample, this clonotype turned up many times. Germline lookup yields CDR1 SGHRS and CDR2 YFSETQ. This CDR3 is built from 16 residues. The V end lost 3 bases, the J end lost 0 bases, and 13 bases lay between the germline ends. This clonotype originated in a human donor who was either an allogeneic HSCT recipient or a stem cell or donor lymphocyte infusion donor (not recorded which). It is not recorded whose cells these are; they may come from a transplant donor. The rearrangement joins TRBV5-1 to TRBJ2-1; unclear D gene. The sequencing input was blood, either unsorted or a sorted T cell fraction (not recorded which). CDR3 DNA: TGCGCCAGCAGCTCCCTCAATTTGAGCTCCTACAATGAGCAGTTCTTC. Translating it yields CASSSLNLSSYNEQFF.